Listed below are T cell receptor beta chains from one sample, sequenced in a study of human T cells and chemical hapten exposure. Using its own MiXCR run on the RACE reads, TCRdb lists one record per CDR3 protein. The data show fewer than 95,000 distinct CDR3 sequences, approximately 11% seen once. This sample comprised whole blood, obtained in connection with sensitization to the hapten diphenylcyclopropenone (DPC). The source is a man aged 40-49 years with alopecia areata. Some clones in this sample may be carry-over from other donors' samples. Each CDR3 is given without its conserved first and last residue. D genes are given only for firm matches. Only part of the rows carry a size: once, few, many, or a class if the clone is expanded.

many | TRBV20-1 | . | SALILVQALHYEQY
few | TRBV7-8 | . | ASSPFGGVSNEQF
. | TRBV9 | . | ASSVEPSREGGEQF
. | TRBV29-1 | TRBD2 | SVDPSGKETQY
few | TRBV27 | . | ASSTRSLPGETQY
. | TRBV27 | . | ASSLDGRGTDTQY
few | TRBV11-2 | TRBD2 | ASSVWTSGSTDTQY
. | TRBV20-1 | . | SARVGGSGNTIY
. | TRBV5-5 | . | ASSLAGTGNTDTQY
few | TRBV4-2 | TRBD2 | ASSRAGSGELF
few | TRBV29-1 | TRBD1 | SVEEIYGQAPDTQY
few | TRBV24-1 | . | ATSDPGPSKNEQF
few | TRBV7-9 | . | ASSLEGQPQH
few | TRBV16 | TRBD2 | ASSQFSGREQF
. | TRBV5-6 | . | ASSLAAASSYNEQF
many | TRBV29-1 | . | SVGVRLVGEQF
few | TRBV6-5 | TRBD1 | ASSTKTGGLNQPQH